One and the same sample provided the 30 T cell receptor beta chains below, sequenced in a study of blood T cell repertoires in COVID-19. Repertoires were generated with immunoSEQ multiplex PCR, while TCRdb's copy carries only in-frame clones and drops some. The table records 35,000 to 50,000 clones, roughly 88% of them present only once. What was sequenced was peripheral blood. Every receptor here comes from a human donor in a cohort sampled during active COVID-19.

This clone was detected once. J is TRBJ2-1 and V is TRBV3-1 (or the pseudogene TRBV3-2), with D possibly being TRBD2 (5 bases). Germline assignment: CDR1 LGHDT and CDR2 YNNKEL (reference sequence). This CDR3 has 15 residues. The V end lost 4 bases, the J end lost 3 bases, and 13 bases lay between the germline ends. CDR3 nucleotides: TGTGCCAGCAGCCCGGGAACAAACCACTACAATGAGCAGTTCTTC. This encodes CASSPGTNHYNEQFF.

This clone appeared once. This chain links TRBV27 with TRBJ2-7, with D possibly TRBD1 on 5 matching bases. Germline assignment: CDR1 MNHEY and CDR2 SMNVEV (reference sequence). This CDR3 region has 14 residues. The V end was cut by 5 bases, the J end by 2 bases, with 13 bases between. CDR3 nucleotides: TGTGCCAGCAGTAGCTCCACAGGAACCTACGAGCAGTACTTC. This codes for CASSSSTGTYEQYF.

This clone came up once. The chain recombines TRBV28 with TRBJ1-6; D ambiguous. Trimming shortened V by 7 bases and J by 7 bases, and 14 bases separated the two germline ends. This CDR3 has 14 amino acids. CDR1 MDHEN and CDR2 SYDVKM come from the germline V gene. The CDR3 sequence: CASIPSIRNSPLHF. The CDR3 region has the DNA TGTGCCAGCATCCCAAGTATCAGAAATTCACCCCTCCACTTT. The full variable domain, its missing parts supplied by reference TRBV28 and TRBJ1-6, is DVKVTQSSRYLVKRTGEKVFLECVQDMDHENMFWYRQDPGLGLRLIYFSYDVKMKEKGDIPEGYSVSREKKERFSLILESASTNQTSMYLCASIPSIRNSPLHFGNGTRLTVT.

V and J are TRBV12-3 or TRBV12-4 and TRBJ2-7; 9 positions match TRBD1. The CDR3 length is 12 residues. Trimming removed 5 bases from V and 6 bases from J; junction bases left unmatched: 2. This chain's CDR3 is CASSRQGGEQYF. CDR3 nucleotides: TGTGCCAGCAGTAGACAGGGGGGCGAGCAGTACTTC.

V usage is TRBV6-2 or TRBV6-3 and J usage is TRBJ2-2; TRBD2 matches at 7 bases. In germline, CDR1 is MNHEY, CDR2 SVGEGT. CDR3 size: 18 residues. V lost 1 base and J lost 4; bases outside the gene matches: 12. The CDR3 DNA reads as TGTGCCAGCAGTTACTATCGCCGGGGATGGGGGGGCACCGGGGAGCTGTTTTTT. It translates to CASSYYRRGWGGTGELFF.

The chain combines TRBV5-1 with TRBJ1-2, with D maybe TRBD1 (6 bases). The CDR3 runs to 11 residues. V was pared by 7 bases and J by 8 bases, with 12 bases between. Germline-derived CDR1 and CDR2 are SGHRS and YFSETQ. CDR3 coding DNA: TGCGCCAGCCGAGGGGGGGAAGGCTACACCTTC. Amino acid sequence: CASRGGEGYTF. The full variable domain, in which reference TRBV5-1 and TRBJ1-2 provide the parts outside the CDR3, is KAGVTQTPRYLIKTRGQQVTLSCSPISGHRSVSWYQQTPGQGLQFLFEYFSETQRNKGNFPGRFSGRQFSNSRSEMNVSTLELGDSALYLCASRGGEGYTFGSGTRLTVV.

The rearrangement uses TRBV24-1 and TRBJ2-1; 13 bases agree with TRBD2. Germline-derived CDR1 and CDR2 are KGHDR and SFDVKD. The CDR3 spans 19 residues. V shed 5 bases and J 9 bases; nucleotides not matched to a gene: 18. The DNA for the CDR3 is TGTGCCACCAGTGGCCTAGGGAACACTAGCGGGGGGGCTGGGATTGAGCAGTTCTTC. This encodes CATSGLGNTSGGAGIEQFF.

This clone was detected once. The CDR3 loop reads CASRDRGGSYEQYF. In DNA, the CDR3 is TGTGCCAGCAGGGACAGGGGAGGTTCCTACGAGCAGTACTTC. This chain uses TRBV6-5 with TRBJ2-7; TRBD1 agrees at 9 bases. Germline V gives CDR1 MNHEY, CDR2 SVGAGI. The ends lost 6 bases at V and 1 base at J; junction bases unmatched: 4. The CDR3 is made up of 14 amino acids.

In its sample, this clone was seen once. The CDR3 region is CAISDIAGGPHTHQETQYF. The DNA of the CDR3 is TGTGCCATCAGTGATATAGCGGGGGGCCCCCACACCCACCAAGAGACCCAGTACTTC. V usage is TRBV10-3 and J usage is TRBJ2-5; 10 positions agree with TRBD2. J lost 0 bases, V lost 3 bases, and 13 bases had no gene match. The CDR3 sequence is 19 residues long. Germline V gene sequence: CDR1 ENHRY, CDR2 SYGVKD.

The V gene is TRBV19, the J gene TRBJ1-6; D is uncertain. Trimming took off 3 bases at V and 4 bases at J, with 16 bases between the two ends. The CDR3 is 17 residues long. CDR1 is LNHDA, CDR2 SQIVND, per germline (reference sequence). Here the CDR3 DNA reads TGTGCCAGTAGTATCAATCCCACACCCTCATATAATTCACCCCTCCACTTT. Amino acid sequence: CASSINPTPSYNSPLHF. The full variable domain, in which reference TRBV19 and TRBJ1-6 provide the parts outside the CDR3, is DGGITQSPKYLFRKEGQNVTLSCEQNLNHDAMYWYRQDPGQGLRLIYYSQIVNDFQKGDIAEGYSVSREKKESFPLTVTSAQKNPTAFYLCASSINPTPSYNSPLHFGNGTRLTVT.

J is TRBJ2-1 and V is TRBV29-1; 10 nucleotides line up with TRBD2. Germline trimming cut 7 bases from V and 7 bases from J; bases unmatched to any gene: 13. The CDR3 has 15 residues. Germline CDR1 SQVTM, CDR2 ANQGSEA. The CDR3 DNA follows: TGCAGCGCGGATCAGCGGGGGGGCCTTGGGAATGAGCAGTTCTTC. Protein: CSADQRGGLGNEQFF.

The rearrangement joins TRBV19 to TRBJ2-5, with 13 bases that match TRBD2. This CDR3 contains 17 residues. Trimming removed 1 base from V and 2 bases from J; junction bases left unmatched: 4. Germline V lookup: CDR1 LNHDA, CDR2 SQIVND (reference sequence). CDR3 loop: CASSIGRLAGGQETQYF. In DNA form, the CDR3 reads TGTGCCAGTAGTATAGGGAGACTAGCGGGGGGTCAAGAGACCCAGTACTTC.

The chain is built from TRBV27 and TRBJ2-2, with D hard to call. V gave up 5 bases and J gave up 3 bases, with 4 bases separating them. The CDR3 is made up of 12 amino acids. Germline V CDR1 and CDR2: MNHEY, SMNVEV (reference sequence). Here the CDR3 DNA reads TGTGCCAGCAGTCCCGACACCGGGGAGCTGTTTTTT. Translation gives CASSPDTGELFF.

The chain combines TRBV6-5 with TRBJ2-7; 7 bases line up with TRBD1. This CDR3 comprises 15 residues. Trimming at V came to 2 bases and at J to 1 base, leaving 5 bases not matched to a gene. Looked up from germline, CDR1 is MNHEY and CDR2 is SVGAGI. CDR3 in amino acids: CASSYKTGISYEQYF. The CDR3 DNA follows: TGTGCCAGCAGTTACAAGACAGGGATTTCCTACGAGCAGTACTTC.

The chain is built from TRBV3-1 (or the pseudogene TRBV3-2) and TRBJ2-1; tentative D call: TRBD2 (6 bases). Trimming removed 0 bases at V and 7 bases at J, with 13 bases between. This CDR3 is 15 amino acids long. CDR1 is LGHDT, CDR2 YNNKEL, per germline (reference sequence). This CDR3 reads CASSQDLAGRNEQFF. CDR3 bases: TGTGCCAGCAGCCAAGATCTTGCGGGGAGGAATGAGCAGTTCTTC.

The DNA for the CDR3 is TGTGCCAGCAGCCAGGACTACCAAAGCACAGATACGCAGTATTTT. It translates to CASSQDYQSTDTQYF. The chain uses TRBV4-2 and TRBJ2-3; D might be TRBD2 (6 bases). This CDR3 is 15 amino acids long. The V gene's germline CDR1 is LGHNA and CDR2 YNFKEQ. V was clipped by 3 bases and J by 0 bases, with 10 bases between them.

Of note for this clone: The sample holds other DNA sequences that translate to the same CDR3. V gene TRBV11-2 combines with J gene TRBJ1-5; D not resolved. The V end was cut by 1 base, the J end by 6 bases, with 4 bases between. The germline CDR1 and CDR2 sequences are SGHAT and FQNNGV. The CDR3 consists of 12 residues. The chain's CDR3 is CASSLAGQPQHF. The DNA of the CDR3 is TGTGCCAGCAGCTTAGCGGGTCAGCCCCAGCATTTT.

This clone was picked up one time. The chain couples TRBV19 to TRBJ1-2; 8 bases map to TRBD1. Germline CDR1 and CDR2: LNHDA and SQIVND (reference sequence). The CDR3 has 14 residues. J lost 5 bases, V lost 7 bases, and 9 bases had no gene match. CDR3 nucleotide sequence: TGTGCCAGTACGCCAGACAGGGGCTTTTATGGCTACACCTTC. Residues: CASTPDRGFYGYTF. Combining the CDR3 with reference TRBV19 and TRBJ1-2 gives the whole variable domain DGGITQSPKYLFRKEGQNVTLSCEQNLNHDAMYWYRQDPGQGLRLIYYSQIVNDFQKGDIAEGYSVSREKKESFPLTVTSAQKNPTAFYLCASTPDRGFYGYTFGSGTRLTVV.

V gene TRBV6-5 combines with J gene TRBJ2-7; the D gene is possibly TRBD2 (6 bases). The CDR3 runs 12 residues. Trimming took 7 bases from V and 3 from J, leaving 10 bases between them. Germline V gene sequence: CDR1 MNHEY, CDR2 SVGAGI. In DNA form, the CDR3 reads TGTGCCAGCATCCTGGGGGGCTACGAGCAGTACTTC. It specifies CASILGGYEQYF.

The J gene is TRBJ1-1, the V gene TRBV5-1, with 7 bases lining up with TRBD1. Germline-derived CDR1 and CDR2 are SGHRS and YFSETQ. The CDR3 runs 19 residues. Trimming took 0 bases from V and 0 from J; bases not matched to a gene: 14. The chain's CDR3 is CASSLVPREGASMNTEAFF. The CDR3 DNA reads as TGCGCCAGCAGCTTGGTTCCCCGGGAGGGGGCGAGTATGAACACTGAAGCTTTCTTT. Combining the CDR3 with reference TRBV5-1 and TRBJ1-1 gives the whole variable domain KAGVTQTPRYLIKTRGQQVTLSCSPISGHRSVSWYQQTPGQGLQFLFEYFSETQRNKGNFPGRFSGRQFSNSRSEMNVSTLELGDSALYLCASSLVPREGASMNTEAFFGQGTRLTVV.

The V call is TRBV15, the J call TRBJ1-1, with D possibly TRBD1 on 6 matching bases. The CDR3 sequence is 16 residues long. Trimming left V 6 bases short and J 0 bases short, with 17 bases between. Per germline, CDR1 LNHNV and CDR2 YYDKDF (reference sequence). CDR3 nucleotide sequence: TGTGCCACCAGACGGGGGGCCCTCACGCTGAACACTGAAGCTTTCTTT. This codes for CATRRGALTLNTEAFF.

The chain is built from TRBV18 and TRBJ1-4, with 7 bases that match TRBD1. V lost 4 bases, J lost 0 bases, and 5 bases stayed unmatched. The CDR3 is 16 residues long. The germline V gene encodes CDR1 KGHSH and CDR2 LQKENI. In nucleotides, the CDR3 is TGTGCCAGCTCACAACGACAGGGTGCAACTAATGAAAAACTGTTTTTT. This translates into CASSQRQGATNEKLFF. Complete variable domain (other parts from reference TRBV18 and TRBJ1-4): NAGVMQNPRHLVRRRGQEARLRCSPMKGHSHVYWYRQLPEEGLKFMVYLQKENIIDESGMPKERFSAEFPKEGPSILRIQQVVRGDSAAYFCASSQRQGATNEKLFFGSGTQLSVL.

This clone was seen just once. The J gene is TRBJ2-1, the V gene TRBV3-1 (or the pseudogene TRBV3-2), with a weak D call TRBD2 (6 bases). V gave up 1 base and J gave up 4 bases, with 11 bases separating them. The CDR3 contains 15 residues. Germline V CDR1 and CDR2: LGHDT, YNNKEL (reference sequence). This CDR3 reads CASSQALASYNEQFF. As DNA, the CDR3 is TGTGCCAGCAGCCAAGCCCTAGCGTCTTACAATGAGCAGTTCTTC.

The chain combines TRBV24-1 with TRBJ1-1; perhaps TRBD1 as D (5 bases). CDR3 size: 22 residues. V was shortened by 3 bases and J by 0 bases, with 31 bases between the two germline ends. In germline, CDR1 is KGHDR, CDR2 SFDVKD. CDR3 nucleotide sequence: TGTGCCACCAGTGATCTTGGTGAAACCCTTTTACCGGGGGGGGAAATGAACACTGAAGCTTTCTTT. Encoded protein: CATSDLGETLLPGGEMNTEAFF.

The gene calls are TRBV12-3 or TRBV12-4 and TRBJ2-7, with D possibly being TRBD2 (5 bases). Trimming took off 7 bases at V and 2 bases at J, with 12 bases between the two ends. The CDR3 is made up of 13 amino acids. This CDR3 reads CASTPSGTYEQYF. CDR3 bases: TGTGCCAGCACCCCCTCGGGGACCTACGAGCAGTACTTC.

This chain connects TRBV11-1 to TRBJ2-3, with TRBD2 identical over 8 bases. The germline V gene has CDR1 SGHAT and CDR2 FQDESV (reference sequence). The length of the CDR3 is 14 residues. Trimming took 3 bases from V and 1 from J; bases not matched to a gene: 0. This CDR3 is CASSLTSGTDTQYF. The CDR3 region has the DNA TGTGCCAGCAGCTTGACTAGCGGCACAGATACGCAGTATTTT. The entire variable domain, with the rest obtained from reference TRBV11-1 and TRBJ2-3, is as follows: EAEVAQSPRYKITEKSQAVAFWCDPISGHATLYWYRQILGQGPELLVQFQDESVVDDSQLPKDRFSAERLKGVDSTLKIQPAELGDSAMYLCASSLTSGTDTQYFGPGTRLTVL.

Only a few counts were recorded for this clone. V usage is TRBV7-9 and J usage is TRBJ2-7, with D possibly being TRBD1 (6 bases). The CDR3 sequence is 14 residues long. V was pared by 5 bases and J by 5 bases, with 16 bases between. Germline-derived CDR1 and CDR2 are SEHNR and FQNEAQ (reference sequence). The chain's CDR3 is CASSPDSLSHEQYF. The CDR3 nucleotides read TGTGCCAGCAGCCCGGACAGTCTCTCGCACGAGCAGTACTTC. Using reference TRBV7-9 and TRBJ2-7 for the parts outside the CDR3, the full variable domain is DTGVSQNPRHKITKRGQNVTFRCDPISEHNRLYWYRQTLGQGPEFLTYFQNEAQLEKSRLLSDRFSAERPKGSFSTLEIQRTEQGDSAMYLCASSPDSLSHEQYFGPGTRLTVT.

A single count supports this clone. The chain joins TRBV30 to TRBJ2-7; 8 nucleotides line up with TRBD2. The CDR3 is 13 amino acids. J was trimmed by 2 bases and V by 5 bases; bases with no gene match: 5. Germline CDR1 reads GTSNPN; CDR2 reads SVGIG (reference sequence). Here the CDR3 reads CAWARGGPYEQYF. The CDR3 nucleotides are TGTGCCTGGGCCCGGGGGGGGCCCTACGAGCAGTACTTC.

The chain carries TRBV9 and TRBJ1-1; no firm D call. The length of the CDR3 is 12 residues. With 4 bases removed from V and 11 bases from J, the gap between germline ends came to 15 bases. Per the germline V gene, CDR1 is SGDLS and CDR2 is YYNGEE. The CDR3 DNA sequence: TGTGCCAGCAGCCCTCACACGGAGGAGGCTTTCTTT. It encodes CASSPHTEEAFF.

The chain couples TRBV4-1 to TRBJ2-3; 10 positions match TRBD2. Germline trimming cut 0 bases from V and 5 bases from J; bases unmatched to any gene: 8. The CDR3 covers 17 residues. CDR1 is MGHRA, CDR2 YSYEKL, per germline. CDR3 nucleotide sequence: TGCGCCAGCAGCCAAGATATAGCGGGGGGAGGTGGAGATACGCAGTATTTT. This sequence encodes CASSQDIAGGGGDTQYF.